Shown below are 29 T cell receptor beta chains from a single sample sequenced in a study of metastatic and nonmetastatic thyroid tumors (dated by TCRdb to the early 2020s). Receptors were amplified or captured by PCR. TCRdb names Illumina HiSeq 4000 as the instrument used. The public sequencing data were trimmed at Q25 with fastp and processed into clonotypes with MiXCR by TCRdb, which kept only in-frame beta chains. The sample table shows 11,000 to 15,000 clones, and roughly 27% are seen once. 9.5% to 12% of the sample is taken by the ten largest. Before undergoing thyroid surgery, none of the patients had been given any kind of treatment. Sequencing input: tumor tissue. These receptors were obtained from a female donor with papillary thyroid cancer or a benign thyroid nodule (not recorded which). Some clones in this sample may be carry-over from other donors' samples.

This clone is labeled as medium-sized. CDR3 DNA: TGTGCCTGGAGGGCAACAGGGGTCTCCTCACCCCTCCACTTT. Protein: CAWRATGVSSPLHF. The chain employs TRBV30 and TRBJ1-6; 7 bases line up with TRBD1. The J segment lost 10 bases and the V segment lost 3 bases, leaving 9 bases of the junction unmatched. This CDR3 region has 14 residues. In germline, CDR1 is GTSNPN, CDR2 SVGIG (reference sequence).

This chain links TRBV20-1 with TRBJ2-7; no clear D gene. The V end was cut by 5 bases, the J end by 5 bases, with 16 bases between. CDR3 size: 13 residues. Germline loops: CDR1 DFQATT, CDR2 SNEGSKA (reference sequence). CDR3 loop: CSAGLRRMDEQYF. The CDR3 DNA follows: TGCAGTGCTGGGTTGCGGAGAATGGACGAGCAGTACTTC.

The chain combines TRBV3-1 with TRBJ2-7; a possible D gene is TRBD2 (6 bases). CDR1 is LGHDT and CDR2 is YNNKEL in the germline V gene (reference sequence). The CDR3 runs 16 residues. Trimming cost V 0 bases and J 9 bases, with 21 bases left between them. CDR3 in DNA: TGTGCCAGCAGCCAAGATTCGGAGGGGCGGTGGGTGAGGCAGTACTTC. It codes for CASSQDSEGRWVRQYF.

The CDR3 region is CSAIIAGVPDEQFF. DNA of the CDR3: TGCAGTGCTATCATTGCGGGAGTGCCCGATGAGCAGTTCTTC. The chain joins TRBV20-1 to TRBJ2-1; TRBD2 matches at 7 bases. The CDR3 sequence is 14 residues long. J gave up 8 bases and V 4 bases, and 11 bases lay outside the gene matches. CDR1 and CDR2 (germline): DFQATT, SNEGSKA (reference sequence).

This clone was found many times. The V gene is TRBV7-3, the J gene TRBJ2-1, with 7 bases identical to TRBD2. CDR3 length equals 16 residues. CDR1 is SGHTA and CDR2 is FQGTGA in the germline V gene. V trimming: 1 base; J trimming: 0 bases; junction bases outside the gene matches: 3. CDR3 sequence reads: CASSLMGGDSYNEQFF. CDR3 nucleotide sequence: TGTGCCAGCAGCTTAATGGGGGGGGACTCCTACAATGAGCAGTTCTTC.

By sample fraction, this clone is medium-sized. This sequence joins TRBV20-1 and TRBJ2-7; 10 bases align to TRBD1. CDR3 size: 12 residues. The germline CDR1 and CDR2 sequences are DFQATT and SNEGSKA (reference sequence). CDR3 DNA sequence: TGCACCTGCCGGGACAGGGGACTCGAGCAGTACTTC. Translating it yields CTCRDRGLEQYF.

V usage is TRBV10-2 and J usage is TRBJ2-5, with TRBD1 as a possible D gene (6 bases). There are 14 residues in the CDR3. The V gene lost 3 bases and the J gene lost 8 bases, with 16 bases spanning the gap. Germline V gene lookup returns CDR1 WSHSY and CDR2 SAAADI. The CDR3 DNA is TGCGCCAGCAGTGAAACAGGGAGTGGAGATACCCAGTACTTC. Its translation: CASSETGSGDTQYF.

The sample holds a few counts of this clone. The germline gene is not matched at one end of the junction; a read error may be the cause. The chain carries TRBV20-1 and TRBJ1-1; TRBD1 agrees at 8 bases. Germline assignment: CDR1 DFQATT and CDR2 SNEGSKA (reference sequence). The CDR3 has 8 residues. The CDR3 protein is CSFQGAPF. The CDR3 DNA reads TGCAGTTTCCAGGGGGCCCCATTT.

The sample holds many counts of this clone. A much larger clone lies one base from this, so it may be a read error. The rearrangement joins TRBV6-1 to TRBJ2-5; D unresolved. V lost 5 bases and J lost 3, with 16 bases in between. Looked up from germline, CDR1 is MNHNS and CDR2 is SASEGT. The CDR3 totals 15 residues. CDR3 sequence reads: CASSHDKTAKETQYF. The CDR3, as DNA: TGTGCCAGCAGTCACGACAAAACTGCGAAAGAGACCCAGTACTTC.

The rearrangement links TRBV20-1 to TRBJ1-5, with a weak D call TRBD1 (6 bases). CDR1 and CDR2 from the germline V gene are DFQATT and SNEGSKA (reference sequence). V lost 3 bases to trimming and J lost 9 bases, with 12 bases between them. The CDR3 is 12 amino acids. The CDR3 is CSARKQGLPQHF. As DNA, the CDR3 is TGCAGTGCTAGGAAACAGGGTTTGCCCCAGCATTTT.

With respect to this clone: At one end the junction does not follow the germline gene, possibly because of a read error. Within the sample, other DNA sequences also encode this same CDR3. The chain links TRBV20-1 to TRBJ2-6, with D tentatively TRBD1 (5 bases). Germline CDR1 reads DFQATT; CDR2 reads SNEGSKA (reference sequence). This CDR3 has 17 amino acids. The DNA of the CDR3 is TGCAGTGCTAGAGATTTGGCCCAGAGCTCTGGGGCCAACGTCCTGACCTTC. As protein: CSARDLAQSSGANVLTF.

Remarks on this clone: Other nucleotide sequences from this sample produce the same CDR3. This chain joins TRBV24-1 and TRBJ2-1, with TRBD1 matching 10 bases. The germline CDR1 and CDR2 sequences are KGHDR and SFDVKD. The CDR3 runs 17 residues. V gave up 1 base and J gave up 8 bases; unmatched junction bases: 10. The CDR3: CATSDFPSGTGVYEQFF. The CDR3 DNA reads as TGTGCCACCAGTGATTTTCCCTCCGGGACAGGGGTGTATGAGCAGTTCTTC.

This clone counts as medium-sized. The V call is TRBV12-3 or TRBV12-4, the J call TRBJ1-2, with 7 positions matching TRBD1. The CDR3 totals 13 residues. Germline trimming cut 5 bases from V and 2 bases from J; bases unmatched to any gene: 2. The CDR3 DNA reads as TGTGCCAGCAGTCAGGACAGGAACTATGGCTACACCTTC. It codes for CASSQDRNYGYTF.

This clone has a count of ten or more. The chain is built from TRBV5-4 and TRBJ2-1; unclear D gene. CDR3 length equals 14 residues. From germline, CDR1 is SGHNT and CDR2 YYREEE (reference sequence). Trimming took off 0 bases at V and 3 bases at J, with 7 bases between the two ends. CDR3 amino acids: CASSLENSYNEQFF. The CDR3 coding sequence is TGTGCCAGCAGCTTGGAAAACAGCTACAATGAGCAGTTCTTC.

By its share, this clone is medium-sized. J is TRBJ2-5 and V is TRBV27; no definite D call. Germline lookup yields CDR1 MNHEY and CDR2 SMNVEV (reference sequence). This CDR3 contains 13 residues. V lost 6 bases to trimming and J lost 0 bases, with 8 bases between them. CDR3: CASRGPYQETQYF. CDR3 nucleotide sequence: TGTGCCAGCAGAGGCCCGTACCAAGAGACCCAGTACTTC.

Regarding this clone: The conserved phenylalanine or tryptophan is not found at the CDR3 terminus, so this likely reflects a read error. The gene calls are TRBV7-8 and TRBJ2-7; D possibly matches TRBD1 or TRBD2 (5 bases each). Germline-derived CDR1 and CDR2 are SGHVS and FQNEAQ. V lost 1 base, J lost 5 bases, and 18 bases lay in between. The CDR3 has 16 amino acids. CDR3 DNA sequence: TGTGCCAGCAGCTTAGGGGTTCCAGGGTGGGGGAACGAGCAGTACTCC. Amino acids: CASSLGVPGWGNEQYS.

This clone has ten or more counts. This chain connects TRBV11-2 to TRBJ2-2, with 10 bases fitting TRBD2. The CDR3 consists of 18 residues. V gave up 2 bases and J gave up 5 bases; unmatched junction bases: 11. CDR1 and CDR2 (germline): SGHAT, FQNNGV. CDR3 nucleotide sequence: TGTGCCAGCAGCTTAAATAAGGCTAGCGGGAGCTTGACCGGGGAGCTGTTTTTT. Translation: CASSLNKASGSLTGELFF.

The gene calls are TRBV2 and TRBJ2-7; D possibly corresponds to TRBD1 (7 bases). The CDR3 is 13 amino acids. Germline V gene sequence: CDR1 SNHLY, CDR2 FYNNEI. The V end lost 8 bases, the J end lost 6 bases, and 17 bases lay between the germline ends. The CDR3 DNA reads TGTGCCAGCTTCTACCGACAGGGAGGCGAGCAGTACTTC. Protein: CASFYRQGGEQYF.

This clone was picked up many times. CDR3 DNA sequence: TGCAGTGCTAGAGTCACAGGGCCAGATACGCAGTATTTT. Translating gives CSARVTGPDTQYF. The chain links TRBV20-1 to TRBJ2-3; TRBD1 is a possible D gene (6 bases). V was clipped by 1 base and J by 4 bases, with 9 bases between them. Germline lookup yields CDR1 DFQATT and CDR2 SNEGSKA (reference sequence). The CDR3 contains 13 residues.

In this sample, this clone turned up a few times. The junction and the germline gene differ at one end; a read error may be behind it. The rearrangement joins TRBV27 to TRBJ2-2, with D possibly TRBD2 on 5 matching bases. The CDR3 extends over 15 amino acids. Looked up from germline, CDR1 is MNHEY and CDR2 is SMNVEV (reference sequence). The CDR3 sequence: CASSLRVHATGELFF. The CDR3 DNA reads TGTGCCAGCAGTTTAAGGGTACATGCCACCGGGGAGTTGTTTTTT.

V and J are TRBV6-2 or TRBV6-3 and TRBJ2-1, with 13 bases identical to TRBD2. With 7 bases clipped from V and 10 bases from J, the junction kept 10 bases outside the gene matches. Germline loops: CDR1 MNHEY, CDR2 SVGEGT. The CDR3 is made up of 15 amino acids. The CDR3 DNA reads TGTGCCAGCACCATGGGACTAGCGGGGATGGGGGAGCAGTTCTTC. Its translation is CASTMGLAGMGEQFF.

By frequency in the sample, this clone is medium-sized. This chain links TRBV12-3 or TRBV12-4 with TRBJ2-3; tentatively, D is TRBD2 (6 bases). Trimming stripped 7 bases from V and 4 bases from J, with 15 bases between. The CDR3 is 14 amino acids. CDR3 residues: CASNNSPGADTQYF. CDR3 nucleotide sequence: TGTGCCAGCAACAACTCGCCGGGGGCAGATACGCAGTATTTT.

By sample fraction, this clone is medium-sized. The rearrangement links TRBV6-4 to TRBJ1-5, with D hard to call. With 0 bases removed from V and 1 base from J, the gap between germline ends came to 10 bases. This CDR3 region has 16 residues. Germline CDR1 and CDR2: MRHNA and SNTAGT. The DNA of the CDR3 is TGTGCCAGCAGTGACTCTGCCAACGGGAGCAATCAGCCCCAGCATTTT. Translation: CASSDSANGSNQPQHF.

This chain's CDR3 is CASSRLPESQETQYF. The CDR3 nucleotides are TGTGCCAGCAGCCGCCTACCGGAAAGTCAAGAGACCCAGTACTTC. The V gene is TRBV6-1, the J gene TRBJ2-5; D is undetermined. Germline V gene data show CDR1 as MNHNS and CDR2 as SASEGT. The V end was cut by 6 bases, the J end by 2 bases, with 16 bases between. The CDR3 has 15 amino acids.

The chain employs TRBV5-1 and TRBJ2-7; D may be TRBD2 (5 bases). Germline V CDR1 and CDR2: SGHRS, YFSETQ. V was pared by 6 bases and J by 0 bases, with 13 bases between. CDR3 length equals 14 residues. In DNA, the CDR3 is TGCGCCAGCAACGCCGGGATTTCCTCCTACGAGCAGTACTTC. Encoded protein: CASNAGISSYEQYF.

This clone was picked up many times. The rearrangement joins TRBV12-3 or TRBV12-4 to TRBJ2-1; D perhaps matches TRBD2 (5 bases). V was shortened by 4 bases and J by 10 bases, with 8 bases between the two germline ends. The length of the CDR3 is 11 residues. The CDR3 spells CASSSTREQFF. As DNA, the CDR3 is TGTGCCAGCAGTTCCACTAGAGAGCAGTTCTTC.

This clone is medium-sized by share. V and J are TRBV20-1 and TRBJ2-7; possibly TRBD1 for D (6 bases). The CDR3 runs to 16 residues. The germline V gene has CDR1 DFQATT and CDR2 SNEGSKA (reference sequence). The ends were cut back, 0 bases at V and 2 bases at J, with 17 bases in the middle. The DNA for the CDR3 is TGCAGTGCTAGAGACCCAGGAGCGCAGGGGACCTACGAGCAGTACTTC. The encoded protein is CSARDPGAQGTYEQYF.

This clone was detected a few times. CDR3 in amino acids: CASSRWQYQETQYF. DNA for the CDR3: TGTGCCAGCAGTCGGTGGCAGTACCAAGAGACCCAGTACTTC. This chain links TRBV12-3 or TRBV12-4 with TRBJ2-5; D is unclear. The CDR3 spans 14 residues. The V gene lost 5 bases and the J gene lost 0 bases, with 10 bases spanning the gap.

This clone qualifies as medium-sized (0.01 to 0.1%). This chain uses TRBV12-3 or TRBV12-4 with TRBJ1-5; D unresolved. The length of the CDR3 is 12 residues. V was pared by 6 bases and J by 6 bases, with 9 bases between. This chain's CDR3 is CASSLPPQPQHF. The CDR3 region has the DNA TGTGCCAGCAGCTTACCACCTCAGCCCCAGCATTTT.